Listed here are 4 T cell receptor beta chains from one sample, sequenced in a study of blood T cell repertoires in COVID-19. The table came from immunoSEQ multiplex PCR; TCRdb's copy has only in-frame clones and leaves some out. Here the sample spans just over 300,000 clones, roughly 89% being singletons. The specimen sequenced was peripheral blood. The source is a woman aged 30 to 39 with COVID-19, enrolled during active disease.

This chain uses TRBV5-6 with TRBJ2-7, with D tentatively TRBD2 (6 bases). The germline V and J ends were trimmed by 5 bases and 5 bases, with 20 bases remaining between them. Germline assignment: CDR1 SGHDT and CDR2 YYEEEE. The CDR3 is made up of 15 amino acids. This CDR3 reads CASRDSGGVVHEQYV. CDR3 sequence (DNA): TGTGCCAGCAGGGACTCCGGAGGGGTAGTGCACGAGCAGTACGTC.

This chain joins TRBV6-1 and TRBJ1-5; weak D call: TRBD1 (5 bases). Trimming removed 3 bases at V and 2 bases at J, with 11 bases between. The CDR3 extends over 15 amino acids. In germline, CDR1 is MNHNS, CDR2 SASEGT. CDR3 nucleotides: TGTGCCAGCAGTGACGGGGGGGTAGGCAATCAGCCCCAGCATTTT. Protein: CASSDGGVGNQPQHF.

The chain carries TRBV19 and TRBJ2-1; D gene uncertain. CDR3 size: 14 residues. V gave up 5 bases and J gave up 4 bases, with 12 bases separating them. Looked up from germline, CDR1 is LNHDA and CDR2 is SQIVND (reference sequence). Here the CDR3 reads CASSAAHAYNEQFF. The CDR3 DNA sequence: TGTGCCAGTAGTGCGGCTCACGCGTACAATGAGCAGTTCTTC.

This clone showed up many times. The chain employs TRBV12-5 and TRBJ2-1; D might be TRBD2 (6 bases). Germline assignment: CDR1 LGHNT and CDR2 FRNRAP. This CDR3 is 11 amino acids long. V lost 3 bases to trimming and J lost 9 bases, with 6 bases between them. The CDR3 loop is CASGFGGEQFF. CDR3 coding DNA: TGTGCTAGTGGTTTCGGGGGTGAGCAGTTCTTC.